The present entry profiles one TCR beta chain with its context. What it recognizes is unknown. The CDR3 totals 14 residues. CDR1 is MNHEY and CDR2 is SMNVEV in the germline V gene (reference sequence). Trimming took 0 bases from V and 3 from J, leaving 6 bases between them. These data belong to a study of cytomegalovirus exposure and HLA in healthy donors. The donors were part of the roughly 130-subject validation cohort, which stood apart from the approximately 700-subject first cohort. Study-wide points: TCR sequences were mostly rare, though some public TCRs occurred in many donors. Reportedly, cytomegalovirus status was diagnosed with high sensitivity and specificity. A list of 150 to 200 TCR beta chains associated with cytomegalovirus was given.

Profiling relied on immunoSEQ multiplex PCR, and the TCRdb table lists in-frame clones only, not all of them. The profile shows about 190,000 clones, roughly 82% of them singletons. The J gene is TRBJ2-1, the V gene TRBV27; D unresolved. This TCR was sampled from a woman younger than 35 in good health and CMV-seronegative. The sequencing sample was made of PBMCs. CDR3 sequence reads: CASSLSKLYNEQFF. CDR3 coding DNA: TGTGCCAGCAGTTTATCGAAACTCTACAATGAGCAGTTCTTC.